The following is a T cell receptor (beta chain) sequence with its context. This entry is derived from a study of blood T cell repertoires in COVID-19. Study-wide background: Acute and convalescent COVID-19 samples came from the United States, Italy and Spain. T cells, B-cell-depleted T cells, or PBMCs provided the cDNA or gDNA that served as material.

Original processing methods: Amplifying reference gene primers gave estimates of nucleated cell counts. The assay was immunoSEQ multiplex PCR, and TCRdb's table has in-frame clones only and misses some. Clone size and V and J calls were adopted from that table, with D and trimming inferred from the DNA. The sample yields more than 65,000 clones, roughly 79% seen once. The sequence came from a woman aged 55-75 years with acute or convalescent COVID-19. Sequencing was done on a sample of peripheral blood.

CDR3 nucleotide sequence: TGTGCCAGCAGTTTAACTGCCTCCTACGAGCAGTACTTC. Its protein product is CASSLTASYEQYF. V and J are TRBV12-3 or TRBV12-4 and TRBJ2-7; D gene unclear. This CDR3 region has 13 residues. V lost 2 bases and J 0 bases, leaving 5 bases between the germline ends.